These 23 T cell receptor beta chains were sequenced from one sample in a study of blood T cell repertoires in COVID-19. Repertoires were generated with immunoSEQ multiplex PCR, while TCRdb's copy carries only in-frame clones and drops some. The table records 150,000 to 200,000 clones, 86% of them present only once. Sequenced: peripheral blood. The receptors originated from a woman aged 55-69 years with COVID-19, enrolled during active disease.

The rearrangement links TRBV6-2 or TRBV6-3 to TRBJ2-2; the match to TRBD1 covers 7 bases. This CDR3 region has 14 residues. Germline-derived CDR1 and CDR2 are MNHEY and SVGEGT. V lost 0 bases and J lost 6; bases outside the gene matches: 1. CDR3 nucleotides: TGTGCCAGCAGTTACTCCAGGGGGTCCGGGGAGCTGTTTTTT. It yields the protein CASSYSRGSGELFF.

The rearrangement joins TRBV7-8 to TRBJ1-2; D may be TRBD1 (6 bases). Germline V lookup: CDR1 SGHVS, CDR2 FQNEAQ. The CDR3 has 13 residues. With 5 bases removed from V and 2 bases from J, the gap between germline ends came to 9 bases. CDR3 coding DNA: TGTGCCAGCAGCGTCGGGACAAACTATGGCTACACCTTC. Residues: CASSVGTNYGYTF.

The chain links TRBV19 to TRBJ2-3, with 10 bases identical to TRBD1. J was trimmed by 3 bases and V by 6 bases; bases with no gene match: 6. Germline V gene data show CDR1 as LNHDA and CDR2 as SQIVND (reference sequence). This CDR3 region has 15 residues. Here the CDR3 reads CASSPRTGGTDTQYF. CDR3 bases: TGTGCCAGTAGCCCTCGGACAGGGGGAACAGATACGCAGTATTTT.

The V and J genes are TRBV28 and TRBJ1-1; no clear D. V lost 3 bases, J lost 5 bases, and 4 bases lay in between. The CDR3 runs to 11 residues. Germline V gene lookup returns CDR1 MDHEN and CDR2 SYDVKM. The DNA for the CDR3 is TGTGCCAGCAGTTTGTATACTGAAGCTTTCTTT. Its translation is CASSLYTEAFF.

To note about this clone: Germline and junction disagree at one end, which may indicate a read error. The rearrangement joins TRBV6-1 to TRBJ2-3, with 10 bases matching TRBD2. This CDR3 comprises 15 residues. The germline gives CDR1 MNHNS, CDR2 SASEGT. The chain's CDR3 is CASSKAGGRVDTQYF. CDR3 DNA sequence: TGTGCCAGCAGTAAAGCGGGAGGGCGAGTCGATACGCAGTATTTT.

The chain has TRBV24-1 and TRBJ2-5; possible D gene TRBD2, 5 bases. The V gene's germline CDR1 is KGHDR and CDR2 SFDVKD. The CDR3 contains 15 residues. The V end lost 4 bases, the J end lost 2 bases, and 13 bases lay between the germline ends. CDR3 sequence (DNA): TGTGCCACCAGTGACCTAAGCGGAAAGCAAGAGACCCAGTACTTC. Amino acids: CATSDLSGKQETQYF.

The chain couples TRBV19 to TRBJ2-7; 12 bases line up with TRBD1. The V gene end was trimmed by 4 bases and the J gene end by 5 bases; junction bases not matched to a gene: 3. Germline V gene sequence: CDR1 LNHDA, CDR2 SQIVND (reference sequence). The CDR3 contains 14 residues. The DNA of the CDR3 is TGTGCCAGTAGTAGGGACAGGGGGCTTGACGAGCAGTACTTC. Protein: CASSRDRGLDEQYF.

This chain joins TRBV30 and TRBJ1-4; the D is unclear. Germline V gene data show CDR1 as GTSNPN and CDR2 as SVGIG (reference sequence). This CDR3 comprises 13 residues. V shed 3 bases and J shed 8 bases, with 13 bases lying between them. CDR3 nucleotide sequence: TGTGCCTGGAGCCACACAATGAGGGAAAAACTGTTTTTT. This sequence encodes CAWSHTMREKLFF.

The chain has TRBV19 and TRBJ2-7, with D perhaps TRBD1 (6 bases). Per the germline V gene, CDR1 is LNHDA and CDR2 is SQIVND (reference sequence). The CDR3 runs to 14 residues. Between the trimmed V and J ends, which lost 5 bases and 6 bases, there was a span of 17 bases. The CDR3 nucleotides read TGTGCCAGTAGTTCGACTCGATTAGGGGGCGAGCAGTACTTC. Protein sequence: CASSSTRLGGEQYF.

V is TRBV29-1 and J is TRBJ2-7, with 9 bases that match TRBD2. This CDR3 is 15 amino acids long. CDR1 is SQVTM and CDR2 is ANQGSEA in the germline V gene. With 1 base clipped from V and 7 bases from J, the junction kept 11 bases outside the gene matches. The CDR3 coding sequence is TGCAGCGTTGAAGGCCTAGCGGGACTACTAAGGGAGCAGTACTTC. Residues: CSVEGLAGLLREQYF.

J is TRBJ2-7 and V is TRBV4-3, with 7 bases fitting TRBD2. The V segment lost 0 bases and the J segment 3 bases; nucleotides outside the gene matches: 5. Germline CDR1 and CDR2: LGHNA and YSLEER. The CDR3 has 15 residues. The CDR3 sequence: CASSQDRTRYYEQYF. CDR3 DNA: TGCGCCAGCAGCCAAGATAGGACTAGGTACTACGAGCAGTACTTC.

The chain uses TRBV28 and TRBJ1-3, with TRBD1 as a possible D gene (5 bases). V was shortened by 2 bases and J by 0 bases, with 8 bases between the two germline ends. Germline CDR1 MDHEN, CDR2 SYDVKM. There are 15 residues in the CDR3. The CDR3 DNA follows: TGTGCCAGCAGTTTAACAGGCTTCTCTGGAAACACCATATATTTT. It specifies CASSLTGFSGNTIYF.

This chain links TRBV19 with TRBJ1-5; 7 bases match TRBD1. The CDR3 has 16 amino acids. Germline CDR1 LNHDA, CDR2 SQIVND (reference sequence). V shed 6 bases and J 5 bases; nucleotides not matched to a gene: 13. The CDR3 DNA reads TGTGCCAGTAGAGCGAACACAGGGGTGGTCTATCAGCCCCAGCATTTT. It encodes CASRANTGVVYQPQHF.

The chain uses TRBV7-9 and TRBJ2-3; 11 bases line up with TRBD1. The CDR3 is 14 residues long. Germline CDR1 and CDR2: SEHNR and FQNEAQ (reference sequence). The V and J ends lost 11 bases and 5 bases, in that order; junction bases with no gene match: 9. For the CDR3, the DNA is TGTGCCGGGCAGGACAGGGGGCATGGAGATACGCAGTATTTT. Its protein is CAGQDRGHGDTQYF.

J is TRBJ2-7 and V is TRBV3-1 (or the pseudogene TRBV3-2), with D tentatively TRBD1 (7 bases). This CDR3 region has 15 residues. In germline, CDR1 is LGHDT, CDR2 YNNKEL (reference sequence). Trimming left V 1 base short and J 0 bases short, with 10 bases between. The CDR3 DNA reads TGTGCCAGCAGCCAAGGGAGGGGGCACTCCTACGAGCAGTACTTC. Amino acid sequence: CASSQGRGHSYEQYF.

The gene calls are TRBV7-9 and TRBJ1-2, with no clear D. In germline, CDR1 is SEHNR, CDR2 FQNEAQ (reference sequence). Trimming removed 0 bases at V and 0 bases at J, with 8 bases between. This CDR3 contains 15 residues. DNA for the CDR3: TGTGCCAGCAGCTTAGCGGCCGCCACTAACTATGGCTACACCTTC. Residues: CASSLAAATNYGYTF. Full variable domain (rest looked up from reference TRBV7-9 and TRBJ1-2): DTGVSQNPRHKITKRGQNVTFRCDPISEHNRLYWYRQTLGQGPEFLTYFQNEAQLEKSRLLSDRFSAERPKGSFSTLEIQRTEQGDSAMYLCASSLAAATNYGYTFGSGTRLTVV.

This rearrangement joins TRBV24-1 to TRBJ2-2, with D maybe TRBD1 (5 bases). Trimming shortened V by 5 bases and J by 1 base, and 10 bases separated the two germline ends. The CDR3 runs to 15 residues. CDR1 KGHDR and CDR2 SFDVKD come from the germline V gene. The CDR3 protein is CATSGPTGNTGELFF. CDR3 DNA sequence: TGTGCCACCAGTGGCCCCACAGGGAACACCGGGGAGCTGTTTTTT.

The chain has TRBV3-1 (or the pseudogene TRBV3-2) and TRBJ2-3; TRBD2 aligns across 11 bases. From germline, CDR1 is LGHDT and CDR2 YNNKEL (reference sequence). The J segment lost 1 base and the V segment lost 4 bases, leaving 13 bases of the junction unmatched. The CDR3 is 19 amino acids. The CDR3 DNA reads as TGTGCCAGCAGCCTACAACGGCCGGGACTAGCGGACCGCACAGATACGCAGTATTTT. The encoded protein is CASSLQRPGLADRTDTQYF.

CDR3 bases: TGTGCCGGACGGGATGGAGGGGGCGCGTTGGCTGAAGCTTTCTTT. Amino acid sequence: CAGRDGGGALAEAFF. The chain combines TRBV30 with TRBJ1-1; 7 bases agree with TRBD1. CDR3 length: 15 residues. V trimming: 8 bases; J trimming: 6 bases; junction bases outside the gene matches: 18. Germline V gene data show CDR1 as GTSNPN and CDR2 as SVGIG (reference sequence).

V usage is TRBV6-5 and J usage is TRBJ1-2; D is undetermined. The V gene lost 6 bases and the J gene lost 2 bases, with 10 bases spanning the gap. Germline CDR1 MNHEY, CDR2 SVGAGI. The CDR3 has 13 residues. The CDR3 sequence: CASSVGRNYGYTF. CDR3 in DNA: TGTGCCAGCAGCGTCGGCAGGAACTATGGCTACACCTTC.

The genes are TRBV2 and TRBJ2-7; TRBD1 might be the D (5 bases). In germline, CDR1 is SNHLY, CDR2 FYNNEI. V lost 4 bases and J lost 2, with 24 bases in between. The CDR3 length is 18 residues. CDR3 sequence reads: CASSVSWLSDRQTYEQYF. The CDR3 nucleotides read TGTGCCAGCAGTGTATCTTGGTTGAGTGATCGACAGACCTACGAGCAGTACTTC.

This sequence joins TRBV7-8 and TRBJ1-5, with D possibly TRBD1 on 6 matching bases. Between the trimmed V and J ends, which lost 3 bases and 2 bases, there was a span of 20 bases. This CDR3 region has 18 residues. Germline V lookup: CDR1 SGHVS, CDR2 FQNEAQ. The CDR3 is CASSFREKVGAGNQPQHF. CDR3 sequence (DNA): TGTGCCAGCAGCTTCCGGGAAAAGGTGGGGGCGGGCAATCAGCCCCAGCATTTT. Together with reference TRBV7-8 and TRBJ1-5, the CDR3 gives the full variable domain: GAGVSQSPRYKVAKRGQDVALRCDPISGHVSLFWYQQALGQGPEFLTYFQNEAQLDKSGLPSDRFFAERPEGSVSTLKIQRTQQEDSAVYLCASSFREKVGAGNQPQHFGDGTRLSIL.

This clone has more than one count but fewer than ten. CDR3 residues: CASSYRGQGGGYTF. DNA of the CDR3: TGTGCCAGCAGTTATAGGGGACAGGGCGGCGGCTACACCTTC. V usage is TRBV6-5 and J usage is TRBJ1-2; 9 nucleotides align to TRBD1. Trimming at V came to 3 bases and at J to 8 bases, leaving 7 bases not matched to a gene. This CDR3 region has 14 residues. Per the germline V gene, CDR1 is MNHEY and CDR2 is SVGAGI.